The 16 T cell receptor beta chains below come from one sample, sequenced in a study of beta chain features in type 1 diabetes. Reverse transcribing all isolated RNA meant expressed TCRB transcripts were sequenced. The repertoire was sequenced with immunoSEQ multiplex PCR; TCRdb's copy has only in-frame clones and lacks some. The data show 12,000 to 15,000 clones, about 66% seen once. General study results and limits: Among all four CD4+ subsets, Type 1 diabetes patients had TCRB CDR3s that were moderately but significantly shorter.

No antigen has been assigned to these receptors. Sequencing used stem cell memory CD4+ T cells from blood. Source of these receptors: a woman aged 18-29 years with type 1 diabetes.

The table lists this clone with a few counts. This chain links TRBV29-1 with TRBJ2-7, with 8 nucleotides matching TRBD2. The length of the CDR3 is 15 residues. With 4 bases clipped from V and 2 bases from J, the junction kept 10 bases outside the gene matches. CDR1 is SQVTM and CDR2 is ANQGSEA in the germline V gene. CDR3 coding DNA: TGCAGCGTTGCCTCGGGAGGGGCTATGACCTACGAGCAGTACTTC. Translated, it gives CSVASGGAMTYEQYF.

This clone was recorded a few times. This sequence joins TRBV29-1 and TRBJ2-1, with 8 bases lining up with TRBD1. Trimming at V came to 4 bases and at J to 8 bases, leaving 7 bases not matched to a gene. The CDR3 has 13 amino acids. Germline loops: CDR1 SQVTM, CDR2 ANQGSEA. CDR3 in amino acids: CSVGGQGAYEQFF. In DNA, the CDR3 is TGCAGCGTTGGGGGGCAGGGGGCATATGAGCAGTTCTTC.

The chain uses TRBV7-3 and TRBJ2-7; 9 bases align to TRBD1. Germline V gene lookup returns CDR1 SGHTA and CDR2 FQGTGA. The CDR3 totals 14 residues. V trimming: 5 bases; J trimming: 5 bases; junction bases outside the gene matches: 7. CDR3 protein: CASSRSGTGNEQYF. CDR3 in DNA: TGTGCCAGCAGCCGATCCGGGACAGGGAACGAGCAGTACTTC.

This rearrangement joins TRBV7-3 to TRBJ2-1; 10 nucleotides line up with TRBD2. Germline CDR1 is SGHTA and CDR2 is FQGTGA. CDR3 length: 17 amino acids. V dropped 5 bases and J dropped 6; count of bases not matched to a gene: 13. The CDR3 spells CASSPTSGTVFSNEQFF. The CDR3 nucleotides are TGTGCCAGCAGCCCCACTAGCGGGACAGTTTTTAGCAATGAGCAGTTCTTC.

A single count supports this clone. The chain has TRBV18 and TRBJ1-5; D is ambiguous. Germline CDR1 reads KGHSH; CDR2 reads LQKENI. The V end was cut by 3 bases, the J end by 5 bases, with 8 bases between. This CDR3 is built from 13 residues. CDR3 loop: CASSPGGDQPQHF. The CDR3 region has the DNA TGTGCCAGCTCACCTGGCGGGGATCAGCCCCAGCATTTT.

This sequence joins TRBV28 and TRBJ2-7; 9 bases fit TRBD2. This CDR3 has 14 amino acids. CDR1 MDHEN and CDR2 SYDVKM come from the germline V gene. The trim removed 4 bases at V and 3 bases at J, leaving 4 bases unmatched. CDR3 DNA sequence: TGTGCCAGCAGTTCCGGACTAGCGAACTACGAGCAGTACTTC. It translates to CASSSGLANYEQYF.

The chain uses TRBV6-5 and TRBJ1-5; no definite D call. The CDR3 is 14 residues long. Germline V gene data show CDR1 as MNHEY and CDR2 as SVGAGI. Trimming pared 4 bases from V and 0 bases from J, leaving 7 bases between. The CDR3 sequence is CASSSIYSNQPQHF. In DNA form, the CDR3 reads TGTGCCAGCAGTTCCATCTATAGCAATCAGCCCCAGCATTTT.

This sequence joins TRBV15 and TRBJ2-6; 8 nucleotides match TRBD2. CDR1 is LNHNV and CDR2 is YYDKDF in the germline V gene (reference sequence). The J segment lost 0 bases and the V segment lost 6 bases, leaving 13 bases of the junction unmatched. CDR3 size: 19 residues. The CDR3 here is CATSLSLAGSSSGANVLTF. CDR3 nucleotides: TGTGCCACCAGTCTCTCTTTAGCGGGGTCTAGCTCTGGGGCCAACGTCCTGACTTTC.

This clone has more than one count but fewer than ten. The gene calls are TRBV11-2 and TRBJ2-1; 11 bases match TRBD2. V lost 3 bases, J lost 7 bases, and 8 bases stayed unmatched. Germline-derived CDR1 and CDR2 are SGHAT and FQNNGV. This CDR3 spans 16 amino acids. For the CDR3, the DNA is TGTGCCAGCAGCTTGGTCCTAGCGGGAGGTGGGAATGAGCAGTTCTTC. The encoded protein is CASSLVLAGGGNEQFF.

The gene calls are TRBV2 and TRBJ1-1, with TRBD1 identical over 9 bases. Germline CDR1 reads SNHLY; CDR2 reads FYNNEI. The CDR3 is 13 amino acids. J was trimmed by 4 bases and V by 8 bases; bases with no gene match: 5. The CDR3 DNA sequence: TGTGCCAGCGGCCGGGACAGGGCCACTGAAGCTTTCTTT. Translating gives CASGRDRATEAFF.

This clone occurred a few times. This rearrangement joins TRBV2 to TRBJ1-1, with TRBD1 matching over 8 bases. CDR1 SNHLY and CDR2 FYNNEI come from the germline V gene. V trimming: 4 bases; J trimming: 4 bases; junction bases outside the gene matches: 5. The CDR3 covers 14 residues. CDR3 nucleotides: TGTGCCAGCAGTGGGGCAGGGGGCACCACTGAAGCTTTCTTT. Its translation is CASSGAGGTTEAFF.

The chain has TRBV29-1 and TRBJ2-1, with D unclear. Between the trimmed V and J ends, which lost 6 bases and 5 bases, there was a span of 17 bases. Germline CDR1 is SQVTM and CDR2 is ANQGSEA. The CDR3 extends over 14 amino acids. CDR3 loop: CSVFAPPSDNEQFF. As DNA, the CDR3 is TGCAGCGTGTTTGCCCCCCCGTCGGACAATGAGCAGTTCTTC.

The chain employs TRBV18 and TRBJ1-1; 7 positions match TRBD1. The CDR3 has 13 residues. Germline V gene sequence: CDR1 KGHSH, CDR2 LQKENI. J was trimmed by 10 bases and V by 8 bases; bases with no gene match: 13. CDR3 region: CASAEGQNVGAFF. The CDR3 DNA reads TGTGCCAGCGCCGAGGGACAGAATGTTGGAGCTTTCTTT.

The chain recombines TRBV18 with TRBJ1-5; D perhaps matches TRBD1 (5 bases). The CDR3 consists of 16 residues. Per the germline V gene, CDR1 is KGHSH and CDR2 is LQKENI. The V end was cut by 3 bases, the J end by 4 bases, with 16 bases between. Here the CDR3 reads CASSPSVRGSNQPQHF. In DNA, the CDR3 is TGTGCCAGCTCACCTTCGGTTAGGGGAAGTAATCAGCCCCAGCATTTT.

The rearrangement joins TRBV7-9 to TRBJ2-7; possible D gene TRBD1, 6 bases. Trimming pared 0 bases from V and 3 bases from J, leaving 12 bases between. The germline gives CDR1 SEHNR, CDR2 FQNEAQ (reference sequence). The CDR3 covers 15 residues. The CDR3 reads CASSLAGADYYEQYF. For the CDR3, the DNA is TGTGCCAGCAGCTTAGCGGGGGCAGACTACTACGAGCAGTACTTC.

This sequence joins TRBV5-1 and TRBJ1-1, with D unresolved. The V and J ends lost 1 base and 1 base respectively, with 14 bases between them. The germline V gene has CDR1 SGHRS and CDR2 YFSETQ. The CDR3 totals 16 residues. CDR3 nucleotide sequence: TGCGCCAGCAGCTTGCGCCGGGTTAGTCAGAACACTGAAGCTTTCTTT. Amino acids: CASSLRRVSQNTEAFF. Filled out from reference TRBV5-1 and TRBJ1-1, the complete variable domain reads KAGVTQTPRYLIKTRGQQVTLSCSPISGHRSVSWYQQTPGQGLQFLFEYFSETQRNKGNFPGRFSGRQFSNSRSEMNVSTLELGDSALYLCASSLRRVSQNTEAFFGQGTRLTVV.